The 9 T cell receptor beta chains presented below share a single source sample, sequenced in a study of human T cells and chemical hapten exposure. Time point of the sample: pre-sensitization, week 0. Indicated treatment: therapeutic diphenylcyclopropenone sensitization with weekly scalp DPC. TCRdb ran MiXCR on the RACE reads and lists one entry per CDR3 protein. The data hold under 110,000 distinct CDR3 sequences, with around 12% observed a single time. This material consisted of whole blood, taken in connection with sensitization to the hapten diphenylcyclopropenone (DPC). These TCRs come from a woman aged 50 to 60 with alopecia areata. Some clones in this sample may be carry-over from other donors' samples.

This clonotype was picked up a small number of times. The V and J genes are TRBV4-1 and TRBJ2-7, with D unclear. The CDR3 contains 16 residues. Looked up from germline, CDR1 is MGHRA and CDR2 is YSYEKL. Trimming pared 3 bases from V and 3 bases from J, leaving 18 bases between. In DNA, the CDR3 is TGCGCCAGCAGCCACCCATCGTCGGGTCGTGACTACGAGCAGTACTTC. It codes for CASSHPSSGRDYEQYF.

The table lists this clonotype with many counts. The V and J genes are TRBV20-1 and TRBJ1-1, with a tentative D call TRBD1 (5 bases). The germline V gene has CDR1 DFQATT and CDR2 SNEGSKA (reference sequence). The CDR3 is 12 amino acids. V dropped 1 base and J dropped 6 bases, with 9 bases sitting between them. Here the CDR3 reads CSARGRVSEAFF. The CDR3 DNA follows: TGCAGTGCTAGAGGCAGGGTGTCTGAAGCTTTCTTT.

This clonotype was seen only a few times. The chain couples TRBV7-6 to TRBJ2-1; D may match TRBD1 or TRBD2 (5 bases each). Germline V gene data show CDR1 as SGHVS and CDR2 as FNYEAQ. Trimming left V 5 bases short and J 6 bases short, with 20 bases between. This CDR3 is 16 amino acids long. The CDR3 spells CASSLPPGKGSNEQFF. In DNA, the CDR3 is TGTGCCAGCAGCCTACCACCGGGAAAGGGGTCCAATGAGCAGTTCTTC.

This sequence joins TRBV28 and TRBJ2-7; 11 nucleotides agree with TRBD2. CDR1 and CDR2 from the germline V gene are MDHEN and SYDVKM. Trimming removed 7 bases from V and 5 bases from J; junction bases left unmatched: 7. The CDR3 covers 14 residues. CDR3 residues: CASNLAGGVHEQYF. The CDR3 DNA follows: TGTGCCAGCAACCTAGCGGGAGGTGTCCACGAGCAGTACTTC. Supplemented by reference TRBV28 and TRBJ2-7, the full variable domain reads DVKVTQSSRYLVKRTGEKVFLECVQDMDHENMFWYRQDPGLGLRLIYFSYDVKMKEKGDIPEGYSVSREKKERFSLILESASTNQTSMYLCASNLAGGVHEQYFGPGTRLTVT.

V usage is TRBV4-1 and J usage is TRBJ2-5, with D maybe TRBD2 (6 bases). The CDR3 has 18 amino acids. CDR1 and CDR2 (germline): MGHRA, YSYEKL. Trimming took off 3 bases at V and 3 bases at J, with 23 bases between the two ends. The DNA of the CDR3 is TGCGCCAGCAGCCAGATTCCTTGGGAATGGGGCGGGGAAGAGACCCAGTACTTC. The encoded protein is CASSQIPWEWGGEETQYF.

On this clonotype itself: Since a much larger clone is just one base distant, this may be a read error. The chain uses TRBV7-6 and TRBJ2-7; 8 bases fit TRBD1. CDR3 length: 14 residues. Germline CDR1 and CDR2: SGHVS and FNYEAQ. The CDR3 nucleotides are TGTGGCAGCAGCCCGAGGACAGGGTATTACGAGCAGTACTTC. Translated: CGSSPRTGYYEQYF. Supplemented by reference TRBV7-6 and TRBJ2-7, the full variable domain reads GAGVSQSPRYKVTKRGQDVALRCDPISGHVSLYWYRQALGQGPEFLTYFNYEAQQDKSGLPNDRFSAERPEGSISTLTIQRTEQRDSAMYRCGSSPRTGYYEQYFGPGTRLTVT.

This clonotype was found a few times. At one boundary the junction diverges from the germline segment, which might be a read error. The chain has TRBV11-2 and TRBJ2-3, with D perhaps matching TRBD1 or TRBD2 (5 bases each). CDR1 is SGHAT, CDR2 FQNNGV, per germline. The CDR3 covers 15 residues. CDR3 DNA sequence: TGTGCCAGCAGCTTAGGAGGGGTTCCCACAAATACGCAGTATTTT. Translating it yields CASSLGGVPTNTQYF.

This clonotype was seen only a few times. Germline and junction disagree at one end, which may indicate a read error. The chain couples TRBV10-1 to TRBJ2-3, with TRBD1 identical over 7 bases. The CDR3 spans 13 residues. CDR1 and CDR2 (germline): WNHNN, SYGVQD (reference sequence). As DNA, the CDR3 is TGTGCCAGCAGCTCGCAGGGGGCAGATACGCAGTATTTT. The encoded protein is CASSSQGADTQYF.

The chain employs TRBV28 and TRBJ2-7; 11 nucleotides line up with TRBD2. V gave up 5 bases and J gave up 1 base; unmatched junction bases: 7. Germline CDR1 reads MDHEN; CDR2 reads SYDVKM. CDR3 size: 16 residues. CDR3 region: CASSRILAGASYEQYF. The DNA for the CDR3 is TGTGCCAGCAGTCGAATACTAGCGGGAGCATCCTACGAGCAGTACTTC.